The 17 T cell receptor beta chains below were found in one sample sequenced in a study of Ad26.COV2.S vaccination and SARS-CoV-2 variants. Treatment described: 15 to 20 received Ad26.COV2.S at low or high dose, single or two shots; about five received placebo; per-sample allocation not given. Sampling took place 63 days after the first vaccine or placebo injection. This table comes from immunoSEQ multiplex PCR, and its TCRdb copy is limited to in-frame clones, with some not included. Of 300,000 to 400,000 clones listed, about 88% are singletons. The starting material was peripheral blood, obtained in a trial of Ad26.COV2.S vaccine versus placebo. All receptors derive from a person aged 18 to 65 who received the Ad26.COV2.S COVID-19 vaccine or a placebo.

This clone was detected only a few times. The rearrangement uses TRBV7-3 and TRBJ2-3; 11 nucleotides align to TRBD2. The V gene end was trimmed by 5 bases and the J gene end by 3 bases; junction bases not matched to a gene: 10. CDR3 length equals 17 residues. Germline V CDR1 and CDR2: SGHTA, FQGTGA. The DNA of the CDR3 is TGTGCCAGCAGCCCTAGGATAGCGGGAGGGGCAACAGATACGCAGTATTTT. Translating it yields CASSPRIAGGATDTQYF. The full variable domain, with the rest looked up from reference TRBV7-3 and TRBJ2-3, is GAGVSQTPSNKVTEKGKYVELRCDPISGHTALYWYRQSLGQGPEFLIYFQGTGAADDSGLPNDRFFAVRPEGSVSTLKIQRTERGDSAVYLCASSPRIAGGATDTQYFGPGTRLTVL.

The rearrangement uses TRBV5-6 and TRBJ2-5; D may be TRBD2 (5 bases). CDR1 SGHDT and CDR2 YYEEEE come from the germline V gene. Trimming pared 4 bases from V and 7 bases from J, leaving 11 bases between. CDR3 length: 12 residues. The CDR3 spells CASSVIRGTQYF. In DNA, the CDR3 is TGTGCCAGCAGCGTGATCCGGGGGACCCAGTACTTC.

The chain combines TRBV7-3 with TRBJ1-1, with D hard to call. With 2 bases removed from V and 0 bases from J, the gap between germline ends came to 7 bases. Germline-derived CDR1 and CDR2 are SGHTA and FQGTGA. CDR3 length: 14 amino acids. The CDR3 DNA follows: TGTGCCAGCAGCTTAGAAGGGTTGAACACTGAAGCTTTCTTT. Its translation is CASSLEGLNTEAFF.

This clone was detected once. V gene TRBV7-3 combines with J gene TRBJ2-3, with D uncertain. The V and J ends lost 4 bases and 3 bases respectively, with 8 bases between them. The germline CDR1 and CDR2 sequences are SGHTA and FQGTGA. This CDR3 is built from 13 residues. This chain's CDR3 is CASSSLSTDTQYF. CDR3 DNA sequence: TGTGCCAGCAGCTCCCTCTCAACAGATACGCAGTATTTT. Full variable domain (remainder filled in from reference TRBV7-3 and TRBJ2-3): GAGVSQTPSNKVTEKGKYVELRCDPISGHTALYWYRQSLGQGPEFLIYFQGTGAADDSGLPNDRFFAVRPEGSVSTLKIQRTERGDSAVYLCASSSLSTDTQYFGPGTRLTVL.

This chain connects TRBV19 to TRBJ2-7; weak D call: TRBD1 (6 bases). The CDR3 has 14 amino acids. Deletions cut 2 bases from V and 2 bases from J, with 10 bases between. The germline V gene has CDR1 LNHDA and CDR2 SQIVND (reference sequence). CDR3 sequence reads: CASSISDRTYEQYF. The CDR3 DNA follows: TGTGCCAGTAGTATATCTGACAGGACCTACGAGCAGTACTTC.

The V call is TRBV2, the J call TRBJ2-5, with 8 positions matching TRBD1. Germline CDR1 and CDR2: SNHLY and FYNNEI. J was trimmed by 4 bases and V by 11 bases; bases with no gene match: 12. The length of the CDR3 is 14 residues. The CDR3 here is CASAWQGARETQYF. The CDR3 region has the DNA TGTGCCTCCGCCTGGCAGGGGGCAAGAGAGACCCAGTACTTC.

This clone was detected only a few times. CDR3 sequence (DNA): TGTGCCAGCAGTCTGACAGAGAACACCGGGGAGCTGTTTTTT. Amino acids: CASSLTENTGELFF. The chain employs TRBV7-9 and TRBJ2-2, with a possible D match to TRBD1 (5 bases). This CDR3 has 14 residues. Trimming pared 6 bases from V and 1 base from J, leaving 9 bases between. Germline values: CDR1 SEHNR, CDR2 FQNEAQ (reference sequence). Full variable domain (remainder filled in from reference TRBV7-9 and TRBJ2-2): DTGVSQNPRHKITKRGQNVTFRCDPISEHNRLYWYRQTLGQGPEFLTYFQNEAQLEKSRLLSDRFSAERPKGSFSTLEIQRTEQGDSAMYLCASSLTENTGELFFGEGSRLTVL.

In its sample, this clone ranks as medium-sized. The genes are TRBV6-1 and TRBJ2-2; 8 positions agree with TRBD1. After removal of 1 base from V and 3 bases from J, the junction contained 1 base not matched to a gene. This CDR3 is 15 amino acids long. Germline-derived CDR1 and CDR2 are MNHNS and SASEGT. CDR3 amino acids: CASSEGTGHTGELFF. The CDR3 DNA reads TGTGCCAGCAGTGAAGGGACAGGGCACACCGGGGAGCTGTTTTTT.

CDR3 sequence: CASSRYNADEQFF. The CDR3 nucleotides are TGTGCCAGCAGCCGGTACAATGCCGATGAGCAGTTCTTC. The chain employs TRBV3-1 (or the pseudogene TRBV3-2) and TRBJ2-1, with D uncertain. Per the germline V gene, CDR1 is LGHDT and CDR2 is YNNKEL (reference sequence). The length of the CDR3 is 13 residues. V was shortened by 4 bases and J by 8 bases, with 12 bases between the two germline ends.

The chain joins TRBV5-6 to TRBJ1-3; D is perhaps TRBD1 (5 bases). The CDR3 runs to 16 residues. V shed 1 base and J shed 2 bases, with 13 bases lying between them. Germline lookup yields CDR1 SGHDT and CDR2 YYEEEE. CDR3 protein: CASSLRYTGPGNTIYF. In nucleotides, the CDR3 is TGTGCCAGCAGCTTGAGGTATACAGGTCCTGGAAACACCATATATTTT.

CDR3 sequence (DNA): TGTGCCAGCTGCGCTTTCGGCAGCTATAATTCACCCCTCCACTTT. Encoded protein: CASCAFGSYNSPLHF. V usage is TRBV14 and J usage is TRBJ1-6; D ambiguous. Germline CDR1 SGHDN, CDR2 FVKESK. V lost 8 bases to trimming and J lost 3 bases, with 14 bases between them. The CDR3 spans 15 residues.

The rearrangement links TRBV11-2 to TRBJ2-5; no reliable D call. This CDR3 contains 13 residues. V was cut by 1 base and J by 5 bases, with 8 bases left in between. Germline V gene data show CDR1 as SGHAT and CDR2 as FQNNGV. This CDR3 is CASSLGVKETQYF. CDR3 DNA: TGTGCCAGCAGCTTAGGGGTAAAGGAGACCCAGTACTTC.

This clone was detected only a few times. The gene calls are TRBV7-9 and TRBJ1-1, with D possibly matching TRBD1 (6 bases). In germline, CDR1 is SEHNR, CDR2 FQNEAQ (reference sequence). V gave up 5 bases and J gave up 1 base, with 14 bases separating them. This CDR3 region has 15 residues. In nucleotides, the CDR3 is TGTGCCAGCAGCCCCAGGGGAGCACAGAACACTGAAGCTTTCTTT. It is translated as CASSPRGAQNTEAFF.

J is TRBJ2-3 and V is TRBV4-2; 8 bases align to TRBD2. The CDR3 spans 16 residues. After removal of 4 bases from V and 2 bases from J, the junction contained 8 bases not matched to a gene. CDR1 is LGHNA, CDR2 YNFKEQ, per germline. CDR3 loop: CASSPAGAGDTDTQYF. For the CDR3, the DNA is TGTGCCAGCAGCCCTGCGGGAGCGGGAGACACAGATACGCAGTATTTT.

The gene calls are TRBV4-2 and TRBJ2-3; D gene unclear. Germline CDR1 reads LGHNA; CDR2 reads YNFKEQ. With 6 bases removed from V and 2 bases from J, the gap between germline ends came to 9 bases. This CDR3 region has 13 residues. The CDR3 loop is CASRPELTDTQYF. The CDR3 bases are TGTGCCAGCAGACCCGAACTCACAGATACGCAGTATTTT.

This clone has just one count. The chain links TRBV11-2 to TRBJ1-1; 7 bases map to TRBD1. With 4 bases clipped from V and 5 bases from J, the junction kept 10 bases outside the gene matches. The CDR3 covers 15 residues. Germline V gene data show CDR1 as SGHAT and CDR2 as FQNNGV. CDR3 in DNA: TGTGCCAGCAGCTACCCGACAGGGAGGGGTACTGAAGCTTTCTTT. Encoded protein: CASSYPTGRGTEAFF. The entire variable domain, with the rest obtained from reference TRBV11-2 and TRBJ1-1, is as follows: EAGVAQSPRYKIIEKRQSVAFWCNPISGHATLYWYQQILGQGPKLLIQFQNNGVVDDSQLPKDRFSAERLKGVDSTLKIQPAKLEDSAVYLCASSYPTGRGTEAFFGQGTRLTVV.

This clone was picked up one time. The chain carries TRBV18 and TRBJ2-2, with TRBD1 identical over 7 bases. The CDR3 has 14 residues. CDR1 and CDR2 (germline): KGHSH, LQKENI. V lost 2 bases to trimming and J lost 4 bases; unmatched junction nucleotides: 1. The CDR3 region has the DNA TGTGCCAGCTCACCAGGACAGGTCACCGGGGAGCTGTTTTTT. This translates into CASSPGQVTGELFF.